The 19 T cell receptor beta chains in this list originate from one sample, sequenced in a study of blood T cells in healthy people across ages. Next came a second PCR, run for 7 to 11 cycles, which used a sample-barcoded 5' primer along with a J-beta primer mix. TCRdb reanalysed the 5' RACE reads using MiXCR and keeps one entry per CDR3 protein. The data contain 1 million or so distinct CDR3 sequences, approximately 25% of them seen just once; the ten biggest clones take up less than 0.85%. These same data were also listed under a study on T cells of mothers and their children.

The sample taken for sequencing was blood. These receptors originate from a girl aged 2-10 years in good health.

The CDR3 protein is CASSQGLGTDSYEQYF. In DNA form, the CDR3 reads TGCGCCAGCAGCCAGGGGCTAGGGACGGACTCCTACGAGCAGTACTTC. The chain uses TRBV4-3 and TRBJ2-7; D possibly matches TRBD1 or TRBD2 (5 bases each). Germline assignment: CDR1 LGHNA and CDR2 YSLEER. This CDR3 comprises 16 residues. The V end lost 3 bases, the J end lost 0 bases, and 15 bases lay between the germline ends.

This clonotype was found a few times. The rearrangement links TRBV27 to TRBJ2-5; 7 nucleotides align to TRBD1. The germline V gene encodes CDR1 MNHEY and CDR2 SMNVEV (reference sequence). Germline trimming cut 0 bases from V and 5 bases from J; bases unmatched to any gene: 6. This CDR3 comprises 15 residues. This chain's CDR3 is CASSLSPGGHETQYF. CDR3 DNA: TGTGCCAGCAGTTTATCCCCAGGGGGACACGAGACCCAGTACTTC.

This clonotype was seen a few times. This chain links TRBV7-9 with TRBJ2-5; D is unclear. V shed 4 bases and J shed 4 bases, with 13 bases lying between them. The germline V gene encodes CDR1 SEHNR and CDR2 FQNEAQ (reference sequence). This CDR3 has 14 residues. The CDR3 sequence: CASSSPLGAETQYF. In DNA, the CDR3 is TGTGCCAGCAGCTCACCGCTCGGAGCAGAGACCCAGTACTTC.

In this sample, this clonotype turned up a few times. J is TRBJ2-5 and V is TRBV21-1; the table's D call TRBD1 went unverified against the DNA. TRBV21-1 is listed as a pseudogene. There are 16 residues in the CDR3. The CDR3 DNA follows: TGTGCCAGCAGCCCCCGTCCTCACCACGCGCAAGAGACCCAGTACTTC. Translating it yields CASSPRPHHAQETQYF.

V and J are TRBV12-3 or TRBV12-4 and TRBJ1-2; D is undetermined. V gave up 6 bases and J gave up 4 bases, with 15 bases separating them. The CDR3 covers 14 residues. CDR3 amino acids: CASRPRMTTYGYTF. The CDR3 DNA follows: TGTGCCAGCAGGCCTCGGATGACCACCTATGGCTACACCTTC.

The chain couples TRBV29-1 to TRBJ1-2, with a possible D match to TRBD1 (6 bases). The CDR3 runs to 16 residues. Germline CDR1 is SQVTM and CDR2 is ANQGSEA. V was clipped by 2 bases and J by 4 bases, with 20 bases between them. The CDR3 here is CSVERDTLLGPYGYTF. The CDR3 bases are TGCAGCGTTGAACGGGACACACTCTTGGGTCCCTATGGCTACACCTTC.

The chain joins TRBV20-1 to TRBJ2-1; D perhaps matches TRBD2 (5 bases). The DNA end lines up better with TRBJ2-5; the J call may be wrong. Germline-derived CDR1 and CDR2 are DFQATT and SNEGSKA (reference sequence). The CDR3 loop spans 14 amino acids. The DNA for the CDR3 is TGCAGTGCTAGATGGAGTCGCAGAGGGGAGACCCAGTACTTC. It encodes CSARWSRRGETQYF.

The rearrangement links TRBV15 to TRBJ2-5, with D possibly being TRBD1 or TRBD2 (5 bases each). CDR1 and CDR2 from the germline V gene are LNHNV and YYDKDF (reference sequence). The V gene lost 6 bases and the J gene lost 2 bases, with 10 bases spanning the gap. The CDR3 spans 13 residues. The CDR3 loop reads CATRGVIQETQYF. As DNA, the CDR3 is TGTGCCACCAGGGGGGTTATTCAAGAGACCCAGTACTTC.

This chain joins TRBV28 and TRBJ2-7; D gene ambiguous. The CDR3 totals 13 residues. Trimming removed 6 bases from V and 6 bases from J, with 15 bases in between. Germline V gives CDR1 MDHEN, CDR2 SYDVKM. CDR3 nucleotides: TGTGCCAGCAGCCTTCCTACCTTAAGCGAGCAGTACTTC. Its protein is CASSLPTLSEQYF.

The chain has TRBV12-3 or TRBV12-4 and TRBJ2-5; D ambiguous. The CDR3 runs to 14 residues. The V gene lost 3 bases and the J gene lost 14 bases, with 22 bases spanning the gap. The DNA for the CDR3 is TGTGCCAGCAGTTTTCTTGACGGCACAAATGAGCGATACTTC. It translates to CASSFLDGTNERYF.

The sample holds a few counts of this clonotype. The rearrangement uses TRBV29-1 and TRBJ2-1; D is ambiguous. Germline lookup yields CDR1 SQVTM and CDR2 ANQGSEA. This CDR3 spans 13 amino acids. Between the trimmed V and J ends, which lost 4 bases and 4 bases, there was a span of 11 bases. The CDR3 nucleotides are TGCAGCGTTGTTCTGCCCGCTTACAATGAGCAGTTCTTC. It specifies CSVVLPAYNEQFF.

This clonotype was counted between two and nine times. This chain connects TRBV12-3 or TRBV12-4 to TRBJ1-3, with D unclear. V lost 5 bases and J lost 1, with 9 bases in between. This CDR3 has 14 residues. This chain's CDR3 is CASSPPWSGNTIYF. In DNA form, the CDR3 reads TGTGCCAGCAGTCCCCCGTGGTCTGGAAACACCATATATTTT.

This clonotype occurred a few times. The chain has TRBV7-2 and TRBJ2-1, with D perhaps TRBD1 or TRBD2 (6 bases each). Trimming left V 9 bases short and J 0 bases short, with 15 bases between. This CDR3 has 15 amino acids. In germline, CDR1 is SGHTA, CDR2 FQGNSA. This CDR3 reads CARVSGAYSYNEQFF. DNA for the CDR3: TGTGCCAGGGTTTCGGGGGCCTACTCCTACAATGAGCAGTTCTTC. Complete variable domain (other parts from reference TRBV7-2 and TRBJ2-1): GAGVSQSPSNKVTEKGKDVELRCDPISGHTALYWYRQSLGQGLEFLIYFQGNSAPDKSGLPSDRFSAERTGGSVSTLTIQRTQQEDSAVYLCARVSGAYSYNEQFFGPGTRLTVL.

This clonotype was picked up a small number of times. This chain joins TRBV28 and TRBJ2-1; D is unresolved. The tail of the sequence fits TRBJ2-7 better, so the J call may be wrong. Germline CDR1 and CDR2: MDHEN and SYDVKM. The CDR3 totals 14 residues. CDR3 in amino acids: CASKTGIGWYEQYF. CDR3 nucleotide sequence: TGTGCCAGCAAAACCGGAATTGGTTGGTACGAGCAGTACTTC.

The chain links TRBV29-1 to TRBJ2-5; no reliable D call. CDR3 size: 12 residues. V was shortened by 2 bases and J by 7 bases, with 11 bases between the two germline ends. Germline-derived CDR1 and CDR2 are SQVTM and ANQGSEA. The CDR3 reads CSVESQAATQYF. The CDR3 DNA reads as TGCAGCGTTGAATCCCAGGCGGCGACCCAGTACTTC.

This clonotype has more than one count but fewer than ten. This chain links TRBV28 with TRBJ1-4; no reliable D call. V was shortened by 5 bases and J by 0 bases, with 16 bases between the two germline ends. Germline CDR1 reads MDHEN; CDR2 reads SYDVKM. The CDR3 is 17 residues long. CDR3 region: CASSRSGSTATNEKLFF. The CDR3 DNA reads as TGTGCCAGCAGTAGGTCCGGGAGCACAGCAACTAATGAAAAACTGTTTTTT. Together with reference TRBV28 and TRBJ1-4, the CDR3 gives the full variable domain: DVKVTQSSRYLVKRTGEKVFLECVQDMDHENMFWYRQDPGLGLRLIYFSYDVKMKEKGDIPEGYSVSREKKERFSLILESASTNQTSMYLCASSRSGSTATNEKLFFGSGTQLSVL.

V is TRBV4-3 and J is TRBJ2-2, with D unclear. Trimming pared 0 bases from V and 9 bases from J, leaving 11 bases between. This CDR3 has 14 amino acids. From germline, CDR1 is LGHNA and CDR2 YSLEER. CDR3 residues: CASSQDLGPRELFF. CDR3 DNA sequence: TGCGCCAGCAGCCAAGACCTAGGACCCCGGGAGCTGTTTTTT.

The chain recombines TRBV7-2 with TRBJ2-7, with 8 nucleotides matching TRBD2. V shed 5 bases and J 3 bases; nucleotides not matched to a gene: 9. Germline loops: CDR1 SGHTA, CDR2 FQGNSA. This CDR3 comprises 15 residues. This CDR3 reads CASSKLAGNGYEQYF. In nucleotides, the CDR3 is TGTGCCAGCAGCAAATTAGCGGGGAACGGCTACGAGCAGTACTTC.

This clonotype has a handful of counts. This chain links TRBV6-6 with TRBJ2-3, with TRBD1 as a possible D gene (6 bases). Germline loops: CDR1 MNHNY, CDR2 SVGAGI (reference sequence). The CDR3 is 14 amino acids. V was pared by 5 bases and J by 4 bases, with 13 bases between. The CDR3: CASSKGRGADTQYF. The DNA for the CDR3 is TGTGCCAGCAGTAAAGGCAGGGGCGCAGATACGCAGTATTTT.